This entry lists 18 T cell receptor beta chains sequenced from one sample in a study of blood T cell repertoires in COVID-19. The repertoire was sequenced with immunoSEQ multiplex PCR; TCRdb's copy has only in-frame clones and lacks some. The data contain some 260,000 clones, 70% to 85% of them singletons. Sequencing was done on a sample of peripheral blood. The source is a woman of 80 years or more with acute or convalescent COVID-19.

The chain recombines TRBV7-2 with TRBJ2-5; D possibly corresponds to TRBD1 (5 bases). V shed 5 bases and J shed 2 bases, with 15 bases lying between them. Germline assignment: CDR1 SGHTA and CDR2 FQGNSA. CDR3 length: 15 residues. The CDR3 DNA follows: TGTGCCAGCAGCCTAAGACAGTTGGGGCAAGAGACCCAGTACTTC. Amino acid sequence: CASSLRQLGQETQYF. Full variable domain (remainder filled in from reference TRBV7-2 and TRBJ2-5): GAGVSQSPSNKVTEKGKDVELRCDPISGHTALYWYRQSLGQGLEFLIYFQGNSAPDKSGLPSDRFSAERTGGSVSTLTIQRTQQEDSAVYLCASSLRQLGQETQYFGPGTRLLVL.

The chain employs TRBV6-5 and TRBJ1-2; weak D call: TRBD1 (6 bases). The CDR3 spans 15 residues. Germline assignment: CDR1 MNHEY and CDR2 SVGAGI. Trimming removed 5 bases at V and 4 bases at J, with 17 bases between. The CDR3 DNA follows: TGTGCCAGCAGTCTTACGACAGGTTATTTCTATGGCTACACCTTC. This translates into CASSLTTGYFYGYTF.

This clone was found a few times. V usage is TRBV6-5 and J usage is TRBJ1-1; D is unresolved. Germline values: CDR1 MNHEY, CDR2 SVGAGI. The V gene lost 6 bases and the J gene lost 6 bases, with 20 bases spanning the gap. The CDR3 spans 15 residues. CDR3 bases: TGTGCCAGCAGGAGGGAGGGTAGCGCTTTCGCTGAAGCTTTCTTT. It yields the protein CASRREGSAFAEAFF.

The V and J genes are TRBV9 and TRBJ2-1, with 7 bases that match TRBD1. CDR3 size: 15 residues. With 0 bases clipped from V and 8 bases from J, the junction kept 8 bases outside the gene matches. Germline-derived CDR1 and CDR2 are SGDLS and YYNGEE. This CDR3 is CASSVGQGQFDEQFF. In DNA, the CDR3 is TGTGCCAGCAGCGTAGGACAGGGACAGTTTGATGAGCAGTTCTTC.

The rearrangement joins TRBV12-3 or TRBV12-4 to TRBJ1-1; tentative D call: TRBD1 (6 bases). The CDR3 totals 12 residues. The V gene lost 6 bases and the J gene lost 3 bases, with 8 bases spanning the gap. The CDR3, as DNA: TGTGCCAGCAGCACAGGGTACACTGAAGCTTTCTTT. Residues: CASSTGYTEAFF.

In its sample, this clone was seen once. J is TRBJ2-7 and V is TRBV11-2, with 7 bases lining up with TRBD1. Germline values: CDR1 SGHAT, CDR2 FQNNGV. CDR3 length: 14 residues. J gave up 4 bases and V 5 bases, and 8 bases lay outside the gene matches. The CDR3 protein is CASSPTGTVYEQYF. The DNA for the CDR3 is TGTGCCAGCAGCCCAACCGGGACAGTTTACGAGCAGTACTTC.

V usage is TRBV29-1 and J usage is TRBJ2-3, with D maybe TRBD1 (5 bases). CDR1 is SQVTM and CDR2 is ANQGSEA in the germline V gene. The V end was cut by 4 bases, the J end by 1 base, with 15 bases between. The CDR3 runs to 15 residues. The CDR3 DNA follows: TGCAGCGTTGGAATTGCCACAGGCGGCACAGATACGCAGTATTTT. Encoded protein: CSVGIATGGTDTQYF.

The DNA for the CDR3 is TGTGCCTGGAGTGTACTAGCCGGAAACACCATATATTTT. Translation: CAWSVLAGNTIYF. The chain couples TRBV30 to TRBJ1-3; D is unresolved. Germline lookup yields CDR1 GTSNPN and CDR2 SVGIG (reference sequence). V gave up 0 bases and J gave up 4 bases, with 7 bases separating them. This CDR3 is built from 13 residues.

The V and J genes are TRBV11-2 and TRBJ1-1, with 10 bases identical to TRBD1. The CDR3 covers 14 residues. Germline V gene data show CDR1 as SGHAT and CDR2 as FQNNGV. V was clipped by 4 bases and J by 4 bases; unmatched bases: 3. The CDR3 bases are TGTGCCAGCAGCTACCGGACAGGGGGCACTGAAGCTTTCTTT. Its protein is CASSYRTGGTEAFF.

This clone was seen a single time. In the same sample, other DNA sequences code for this CDR3. This chain joins TRBV27 and TRBJ1-2, with D maybe TRBD1 (5 bases). The CDR3 is made up of 13 amino acids. Trimming took off 2 bases at V and 2 bases at J, with 6 bases between the two ends. The germline V gene has CDR1 MNHEY and CDR2 SMNVEV (reference sequence). The CDR3 DNA sequence: TGTGCCAGCAGTTTAGACAGAAACTATGGCTACACCTTC. Amino acid sequence: CASSLDRNYGYTF.

V gene TRBV9 combines with J gene TRBJ1-2; D unresolved. CDR1 and CDR2 from the germline V gene are SGDLS and YYNGEE. V was pared by 0 bases and J by 0 bases, with 9 bases between. The CDR3 has 15 residues. The CDR3 DNA reads as TGTGCCAGCAGCGTAGGGTGGGCCACTAACTATGGCTACACCTTC. Its protein is CASSVGWATNYGYTF.

On this clone: Additional DNA sequences in this sample encode the identical CDR3. The genes are TRBV5-1 and TRBJ1-5, with D uncertain. Germline-derived CDR1 and CDR2 are SGHRS and YFSETQ. There are 14 residues in the CDR3. With 1 base removed from V and 1 base from J, the gap between germline ends came to 6 bases. CDR3 amino acids: CASSLSGSNQPQHF. The CDR3 region has the DNA TGCGCCAGCAGCTTGTCGGGGAGCAATCAGCCCCAGCATTTT.

The chain has TRBV2 and TRBJ2-5; 9 nucleotides align to TRBD2. Trimming removed 4 bases from V and 9 bases from J; junction bases left unmatched: 12. The CDR3 length is 15 residues. The germline V gene has CDR1 SNHLY and CDR2 FYNNEI. In nucleotides, the CDR3 is TGTGCCAGCAGTGGGCCAGCGGGGGGCCCGGAGGCCCAGTACTTC. As protein: CASSGPAGGPEAQYF.

The J gene is TRBJ2-7, the V gene TRBV3-1 (or the pseudogene TRBV3-2), with unresolved D. Per germline, CDR1 LGHDT and CDR2 YNNKEL (reference sequence). V lost 0 bases, J lost 7 bases, and 13 bases lay in between. The CDR3 extends over 14 amino acids. CDR3 residues: CASSQDTSVREQYF. CDR3 bases: TGTGCCAGCAGCCAAGATACAAGCGTTCGGGAGCAGTACTTC.

In this sample, this clone turned up many times. This chain joins TRBV7-9 and TRBJ1-1; possible D gene TRBD1, 5 bases. Trimming left V 2 bases short and J 8 bases short, with 12 bases between. The CDR3 consists of 13 residues. Germline lookup yields CDR1 SEHNR and CDR2 FQNEAQ (reference sequence). In DNA, the CDR3 is TGTGCCAGCAGCTTACAGGGAGGGGAAGAAGCTTTCTTT. Protein product: CASSLQGGEEAFF.

V gene TRBV10-3 combines with J gene TRBJ2-1; the match to TRBD2 covers 14 bases. V lost 6 bases and J lost 7; bases outside the gene matches: 8. The germline gives CDR1 ENHRY, CDR2 SYGVKD. This CDR3 is built from 16 residues. CDR3 loop: CAIRGQGTSGSNEQFF. The CDR3 nucleotides read TGTGCCATCAGGGGCCAAGGGACTAGCGGGAGTAATGAGCAGTTCTTC.

In regard to this clone: This sample also contains other DNA sequences that code for the same CDR3. The CDR3 loop reads CASSYGGGGNTIYF. CDR3 DNA: TGTGCCAGCAGTTACGGCGGGGGCGGAAACACCATATATTTT. This chain uses TRBV6-5 with TRBJ1-3; D is possibly TRBD1 (6 bases). Looked up from germline, CDR1 is MNHEY and CDR2 is SVGAGI. Between the trimmed V and J ends, which lost 2 bases and 4 bases, there was a span of 9 bases. The CDR3 consists of 14 residues.

This rearrangement joins TRBV5-1 to TRBJ2-1; 8 bases agree with TRBD2. Trimming cost V 5 bases and J 7 bases; bases outside gene matches: 17. From germline, CDR1 is SGHRS and CDR2 YFSETQ. This CDR3 spans 17 amino acids. The CDR3 spells CASRVVAGTNRGNEQFF. As DNA, the CDR3 is TGCGCCAGCAGGGTGGTAGCGGGGACTAATAGGGGGAATGAGCAGTTCTTC.